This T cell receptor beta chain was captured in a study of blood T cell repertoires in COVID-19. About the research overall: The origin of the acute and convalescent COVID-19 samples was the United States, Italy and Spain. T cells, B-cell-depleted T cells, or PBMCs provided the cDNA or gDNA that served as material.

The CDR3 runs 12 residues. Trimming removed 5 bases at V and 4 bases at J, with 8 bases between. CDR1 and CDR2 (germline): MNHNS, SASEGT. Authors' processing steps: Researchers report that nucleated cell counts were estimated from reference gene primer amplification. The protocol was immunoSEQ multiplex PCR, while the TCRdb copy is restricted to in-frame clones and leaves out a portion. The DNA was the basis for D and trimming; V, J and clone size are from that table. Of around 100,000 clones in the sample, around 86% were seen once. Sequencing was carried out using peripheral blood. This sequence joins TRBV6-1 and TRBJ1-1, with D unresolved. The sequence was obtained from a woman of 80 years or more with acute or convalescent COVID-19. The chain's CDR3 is CASSSPGTEAFF. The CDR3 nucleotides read TGTGCCAGCAGTTCCCCGGGCACTGAAGCTTTCTTT.